Shown below are 26 T cell receptor beta chains from a single sample sequenced in a study of cytomegalovirus exposure and HLA in healthy donors. The PCR was carried out with 60 Vbeta primers and 13 Jbeta primers. The data were produced by immunoSEQ multiplex PCR, yet TCRdb's version contains in-frame clones alone and is incomplete. The table has approximately 110,000 clones, roughly 82% seen once. Sequenced: PBMCs. The receptors derive from a woman aged 40 to 55 in good health and CMV-seropositive.

This rearrangement joins TRBV11-2 to TRBJ2-1, with D uncertain. V was pared by 2 bases and J by 0 bases, with 5 bases between. This CDR3 comprises 14 residues. Per germline, CDR1 SGHAT and CDR2 FQNNGV. The DNA for the CDR3 is TGTGCCAGCAGCTTAAGCCCCTCCTACAATGAGCAGTTCTTC. Its protein product is CASSLSPSYNEQFF.

The V and J genes are TRBV5-1 and TRBJ2-1; TRBD2 might be the D (5 bases). The germline V gene has CDR1 SGHRS and CDR2 YFSETQ. V lost 0 bases and J 7 bases, leaving 5 bases between the germline ends. The CDR3 is 12 amino acids. The DNA of the CDR3 is TGCGCCAGCAGCTTGGGGGAGAATGAGCAGTTCTTC. The encoded protein is CASSLGENEQFF.

V and J are TRBV4-1 and TRBJ2-5; 8 bases align to TRBD2. The DNA end is more similar to TRBJ2-7, so the J call may be wrong. CDR1 is MGHRA, CDR2 YSYEKL, per germline. The CDR3 loop spans 17 amino acids. The CDR3 is CASSLSDPGTRFTEQYF. CDR3 DNA: TGCGCCAGCAGCCTCTCCGATCCAGGGACTAGGTTCACCGAGCAGTACTTC.

This chain joins TRBV11-2 and TRBJ2-3, with TRBD2 identical over 7 bases. CDR3 length: 15 amino acids. The germline gives CDR1 SGHAT, CDR2 FQNNGV. With V trimmed by 5 bases and J by 6 bases, 11 bases remained unmatched. CDR3 nucleotides: TGTGCCAGCAGCCTCCTCGGGACTATGGGGGATACGCAGTATTTT. Translation: CASSLLGTMGDTQYF.

The chain uses TRBV6-1 and TRBJ1-5; D might be TRBD1 (6 bases). Germline V gene lookup returns CDR1 MNHNS and CDR2 SASEGT. Trimming took off 4 bases at V and 2 bases at J, with 18 bases between the two ends. The CDR3 covers 17 residues. As DNA, the CDR3 is TGTGCCAGCAGTGGCGCGGGGGGGGCGACCGGCAATCAGCCCCAGCATTTT. Its protein product is CASSGAGGATGNQPQHF.

This clone has just a few counts. This sample includes further DNA sequences coding for the same CDR3. The chain employs TRBV19 and TRBJ1-5, with D hard to call. CDR1 is LNHDA, CDR2 SQIVND, per germline (reference sequence). The CDR3 is 14 amino acids. Trimming took 3 bases from V and 3 from J, leaving 9 bases between them. CDR3 bases: TGTGCCAGTAGTATTACGGGTTCCAATCAGCCCCAGCATTTT. This translates into CASSITGSNQPQHF.

Only one count was recorded for this clone. The chain uses TRBV13 and TRBJ2-1; 7 bases agree with TRBD1. The CDR3 consists of 16 residues. Trimming at V came to 1 base and at J to 2 bases, leaving 5 bases not matched to a gene. Germline V gene data show CDR1 as PRHDT and CDR2 as FYEKMQ (reference sequence). The DNA for the CDR3 is TGTGCCAGCAGCTTAGCTGGACAGGTGGCCTACAATGAGCAGTTCTTC. Translation gives CASSLAGQVAYNEQFF. The variable domain in full, completed from reference TRBV13 and TRBJ2-1, reads AAGVIQSPRHLIKEKRETATLKCYPIPRHDTVYWYQQGPGQDPQFLISFYEKMQSDKGSIPDRFSAQQFSDYHSELNMSSLELGDSALYFCASSLAGQVAYNEQFFGPGTRLTVL.

V usage is TRBV7-9 and J usage is TRBJ1-3; D remains ambiguous. The CDR3 spans 13 residues. Germline V gives CDR1 SEHNR, CDR2 FQNEAQ (reference sequence). V shed 3 bases and J shed 3 bases, with 6 bases lying between them. The CDR3 sequence: CASSFPVGNTIYF. The CDR3 bases are TGTGCCAGCAGCTTCCCCGTTGGAAACACCATATATTTT. Full variable domain (missing parts from reference TRBV7-9 and TRBJ1-3): DTGVSQNPRHKITKRGQNVTFRCDPISEHNRLYWYRQTLGQGPEFLTYFQNEAQLEKSRLLSDRFSAERPKGSFSTLEIQRTEQGDSAMYLCASSFPVGNTIYFGEGSWLTVV.

This clone has more than one count but fewer than ten. This sequence joins TRBV28 and TRBJ1-4; weak D call: TRBD1 (6 bases). The CDR3 is 19 residues long. The germline CDR1 and CDR2 sequences are MDHEN and SYDVKM. V lost 5 bases and J lost 7, with 29 bases in between. In DNA, the CDR3 is TGTGCCAGCAGTCTCCCCTCTGGCAGGGGCTGGCTCGAGGGTGAAAAACTGTTTTTT. It encodes CASSLPSGRGWLEGEKLFF.

In DNA form, the CDR3 reads TGTGCCAGCAGGGAGGAAACGGTGAGCAATCAGCCCCAGCATTTT. It encodes CASREETVSNQPQHF. The genes are TRBV6-1 and TRBJ1-5; D is ambiguous. CDR1 and CDR2 from the germline V gene are MNHNS and SASEGT. The CDR3 sequence is 15 residues long. V shed 6 bases and J shed 1 base, with 13 bases lying between them.

The table lists this clone with a few counts. This chain connects TRBV2 to TRBJ2-5, with 7 nucleotides matching TRBD2. The V gene's germline CDR1 is SNHLY and CDR2 FYNNEI. The CDR3 spans 14 residues. The V and J ends lost 4 bases and 4 bases, in that order; junction bases with no gene match: 6. The CDR3: CASSGGGGIETQYF. The CDR3 DNA follows: TGTGCCAGCAGTGGCGGGGGTGGAATAGAGACCCAGTACTTC.

V and J are TRBV9 and TRBJ2-7; TRBD2 aligns across 10 bases. Trimming removed 2 bases from V and 4 bases from J; junction bases left unmatched: 3. The CDR3 runs to 14 residues. Germline V lookup: CDR1 SGDLS, CDR2 YYNGEE. For the CDR3, the DNA is TGTGCCAGCAGCGTTGGACTAGCGGCTTACGAGCAGTACTTC. Translating it yields CASSVGLAAYEQYF. Supplemented by reference TRBV9 and TRBJ2-7, the full variable domain reads DSGVTQTPKHLITATGQRVTLRCSPRSGDLSVYWYQQSLDQGLQFLIQYYNGEERAKGNILERFSAQQFPDLHSELNLSSLELGDSALYFCASSVGLAAYEQYFGPGTRLTVT.

This chain connects TRBV7-3 to TRBJ2-3, with D unresolved. Germline-derived CDR1 and CDR2 are SGHTA and FQGTGA. There are 13 residues in the CDR3. V was clipped by 6 bases and J by 0 bases, with 7 bases between them. Here the CDR3 reads CASSRSSTDTQYF. The CDR3 bases are TGTGCCAGCAGTCGTAGTAGCACAGATACGCAGTATTTT.

The chain has TRBV28 and TRBJ2-5, with D unclear. From germline, CDR1 is MDHEN and CDR2 SYDVKM. There are 14 residues in the CDR3. Trimming stripped 5 bases from V and 1 base from J, with 11 bases between. In DNA form, the CDR3 reads TGTGCCAGCAGTCGAGGCGGCCCCCAAGAGACCCAGTACTTC. Translated: CASSRGGPQETQYF.

The chain uses TRBV28 and TRBJ1-2; D not certain. Germline V CDR1 and CDR2: MDHEN, SYDVKM. Trimming stripped 1 base from V and 8 bases from J, with 17 bases between. CDR3 length equals 15 residues. CDR3 coding DNA: TGTGCCAGCAGTTTATCGGTTGGAACTGGAGGAGGCTACACCTTC. This gives the protein CASSLSVGTGGGYTF.

The chain recombines TRBV19 with TRBJ1-1; D possibly corresponds to TRBD1 (6 bases). This CDR3 contains 16 residues. Germline V lookup: CDR1 LNHDA, CDR2 SQIVND (reference sequence). Trimming cost V 3 bases and J 0 bases, with 14 bases left between them. This CDR3 reads CASSISGARMNTEAFF. CDR3 nucleotides: TGTGCCAGTAGTATTTCAGGGGCGAGGATGAACACTGAAGCTTTCTTT.

This clone was seen a single time. V and J are TRBV4-1 and TRBJ1-5; TRBD1 matches at 9 bases. With V trimmed by 1 base and J by 6 bases, 7 bases remained unmatched. Germline V gene lookup returns CDR1 MGHRA and CDR2 YSYEKL. The CDR3 runs to 16 residues. CDR3 DNA: TGCGCCAGCAGCCAAGGGGTCGGGACAGGGTTTCAGCCCCAGCATTTT. Translating gives CASSQGVGTGFQPQHF.

The chain couples TRBV5-1 to TRBJ2-1; weak D call: TRBD2 (6 bases). V shed 0 bases and J shed 4 bases, with 11 bases lying between them. Germline V gene sequence: CDR1 SGHRS, CDR2 YFSETQ. The CDR3 spans 15 residues. The CDR3 nucleotides are TGCGCCAGCAGCTTGGACGGGAGAGGTTACAATGAGCAGTTCTTC. This translates into CASSLDGRGYNEQFF.

The chain uses TRBV30 and TRBJ2-3, with unresolved D. This CDR3 comprises 12 residues. Germline loops: CDR1 GTSNPN, CDR2 SVGIG (reference sequence). V lost 4 bases and J lost 2, with 7 bases in between. The chain's CDR3 is CAWTPLTDTQYF. CDR3 in DNA: TGTGCCTGGACCCCTCTCACAGATACGCAGTATTTT.

The V call is TRBV7-9, the J call TRBJ2-7; D might be TRBD1 (6 bases). The germline V gene has CDR1 SEHNR and CDR2 FQNEAQ (reference sequence). Trimming cost V 5 bases and J 3 bases, with 11 bases left between them. This CDR3 has 13 residues. Here the CDR3 reads CASSPLDSYEQYF. The CDR3 coding sequence is TGTGCCAGCAGCCCACTGGACAGCTACGAGCAGTACTTC.

Only a few counts were recorded for this clone. The chain links TRBV7-2 to TRBJ2-7; D gene ambiguous. Germline CDR1 and CDR2: SGHTA and FQGNSA. V lost 3 bases to trimming and J lost 2 bases, with 14 bases between them. The CDR3 is 15 residues long. The CDR3, as DNA: TGTGCCAGCAGCTTCTCGGCGGAGCCGACCTACGAGCAGTACTTC. It translates to CASSFSAEPTYEQYF.

CDR3 coding DNA: TGCGCCAGCAGCCGGACTAGCGGGGACCCGTACGAGCAGTACTTC. Amino acids: CASSRTSGDPYEQYF. The chain recombines TRBV5-1 with TRBJ2-7; 12 positions match TRBD2. Looked up from germline, CDR1 is SGHRS and CDR2 is YFSETQ. Losses at the gene ends were 4 bases for V and 4 bases for J; bases not matched to a gene: 6. This CDR3 has 15 amino acids.

This chain uses TRBV5-1 with TRBJ2-5, with D possibly being TRBD1 (5 bases). The germline V gene has CDR1 SGHRS and CDR2 YFSETQ. Trimming stripped 3 bases from V and 3 bases from J, with 18 bases between. The CDR3 contains 16 residues. The CDR3 region is CASSSGSQTLKETQYF. The CDR3 bases are TGCGCCAGCAGCTCAGGGTCCCAAACTTTAAAAGAGACCCAGTACTTC.

This clone has just a few counts. The V and J genes are TRBV30 and TRBJ2-7; the D gene is possibly TRBD2 (5 bases). The CDR3 sequence is 13 residues long. Germline lookup yields CDR1 GTSNPN and CDR2 SVGIG (reference sequence). V lost 4 bases and J 2 bases, leaving 12 bases between the germline ends. The chain's CDR3 is CAWTDLAPYEQYF. CDR3 DNA: TGTGCCTGGACGGACCTAGCCCCCTACGAGCAGTACTTC.

This clone was observed once. J is TRBJ2-3 and V is TRBV10-3; TRBD1 matches at 7 bases. The junction had 6 bases not matched to a gene; V was cut back by 3 bases and J by 0 bases. The CDR3 runs to 16 residues. Germline V gene lookup returns CDR1 ENHRY and CDR2 SYGVKD. CDR3: CAISEGAGGSTDTQYF. The CDR3, as DNA: TGTGCCATCAGTGAAGGGGCAGGGGGAAGCACAGATACGCAGTATTTT.

This chain connects TRBV28 to TRBJ1-5, with TRBD1 as a possible D gene (5 bases). The V gene's germline CDR1 is MDHEN and CDR2 SYDVKM. The CDR3 runs to 16 residues. Trimming stripped 3 bases from V and 4 bases from J, with 16 bases between. The CDR3 DNA is TGTGCCAGCAGTTTTGAGGCAGGGATTAAGAATCAGCCCCAGCATTTT. Translating it yields CASSFEAGIKNQPQHF.